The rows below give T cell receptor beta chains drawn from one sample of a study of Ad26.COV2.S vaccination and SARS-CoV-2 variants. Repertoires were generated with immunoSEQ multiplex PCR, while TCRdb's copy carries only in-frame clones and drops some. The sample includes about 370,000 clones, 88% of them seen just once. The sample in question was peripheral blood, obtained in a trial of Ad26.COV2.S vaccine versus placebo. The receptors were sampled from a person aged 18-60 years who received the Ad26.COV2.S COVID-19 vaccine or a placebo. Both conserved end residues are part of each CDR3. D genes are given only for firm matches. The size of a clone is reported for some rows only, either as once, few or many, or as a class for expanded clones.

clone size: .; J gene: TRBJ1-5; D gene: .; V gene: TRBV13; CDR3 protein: CASSRRVQEPQHF; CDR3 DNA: TGTGCCAGCAGTCGGAGGGTCCAGGAGCCCCAGCATTTT
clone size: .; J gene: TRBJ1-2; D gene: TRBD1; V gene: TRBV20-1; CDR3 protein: CSASGDRGHQGYTF; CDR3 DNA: TGCAGTGCTAGTGGAGACAGGGGGCATCAGGGCTACACCTTC
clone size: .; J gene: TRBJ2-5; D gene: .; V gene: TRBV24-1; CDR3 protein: CATSDPPGAQNQETQYF; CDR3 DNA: TGTGCCACCAGTGATCCCCCCGGGGCACAGAACCAAGAGACCCAGTACTTC
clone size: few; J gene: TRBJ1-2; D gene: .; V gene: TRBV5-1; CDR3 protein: CASSYSTADYGYTF; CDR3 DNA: TGCGCCAGCAGCTATTCGACAGCGGACTATGGCTACACCTTC
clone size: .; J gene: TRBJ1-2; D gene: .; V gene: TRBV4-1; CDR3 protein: CASSQSIVSRDYTF; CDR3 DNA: TGCGCCAGCAGTCAGAGTATTGTCTCTCGGGACTACACCTTC
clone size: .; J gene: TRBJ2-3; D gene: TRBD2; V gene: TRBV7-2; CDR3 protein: CASSSQVRGGRDTQYF; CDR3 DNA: TGTGCCAGCAGCTCACAAGTGCGGGGGGGCCGTGATACGCAGTATTTT
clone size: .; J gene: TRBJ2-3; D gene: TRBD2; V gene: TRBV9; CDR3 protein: CASSVAGGLAGGTDTQYF; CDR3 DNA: TGTGCCAGCAGCGTAGCTGGGGGGCTAGCGGGGGGCACAGATACGCAGTATTTT
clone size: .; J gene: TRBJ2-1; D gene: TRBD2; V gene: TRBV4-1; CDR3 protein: CASSPRPGGGEQFF; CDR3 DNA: TGCGCCAGCAGCCCCCGCCCGGGGGGGGGTGAGCAGTTCTTC
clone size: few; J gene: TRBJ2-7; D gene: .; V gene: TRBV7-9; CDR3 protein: CASSPSGGGHSYEQYF; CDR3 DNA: TGTGCCAGCAGTCCCTCGGGCGGGGGCCACTCCTACGAGCAGTACTTC
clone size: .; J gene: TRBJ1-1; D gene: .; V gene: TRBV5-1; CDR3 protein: CASSLTGTNTEAFF; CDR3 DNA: TGCGCCAGCAGCTTGACAGGGACGAACACTGAAGCTTTCTTT
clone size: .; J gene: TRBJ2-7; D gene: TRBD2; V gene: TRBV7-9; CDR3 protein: CASSGPSSGGFSYEQYF; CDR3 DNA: TGTGCCAGCAGCGGCCCCTCTAGCGGGGGATTCTCCTACGAGCAGTACTTC
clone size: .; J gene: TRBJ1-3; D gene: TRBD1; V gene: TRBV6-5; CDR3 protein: CASSYRGRRGNTIYF; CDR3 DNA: TGTGCCAGCAGTTACAGGGGGCGCAGAGGAAACACCATATATTTT
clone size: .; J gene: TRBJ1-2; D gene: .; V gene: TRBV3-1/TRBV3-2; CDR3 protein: CASSQLTVPYGYTF; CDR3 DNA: TGTGCCAGCAGCCAGCTTACAGTTCCTTATGGCTACACCTTC
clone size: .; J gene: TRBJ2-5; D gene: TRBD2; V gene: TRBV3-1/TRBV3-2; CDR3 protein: CASSPRTSGGRETQYF; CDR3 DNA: TGTGCCAGCAGCCCCCGGACTAGCGGGGGTCGAGAGACCCAGTACTTC